This T cell receptor (beta chain) is from a study of T cells in Graves' hyperthyroidism and ophthalmopathy. This clonotype was observed a handful of times. Amplification of TCR beta CDR3 regions used RNA as the template. First-round RT-PCR with HTBI primers amplified the TCR CDR3 region. TCRdb analysed the multiplex PCR reads with MiXCR anew, one entry per CDR3 protein. The repertoire includes more than 300,000 distinct CDR3 sequences, about 18% of them detected once, and roughly 35% sits in the top ten. The blood was taken when hyperthyroidism was first diagnosed, before any ophthalmopathy symptoms showed up. The TCR originated in a woman in her thirties with Graves' hyperthyroidism that later progressed to Graves' ophthalmopathy. The sequenced sample was blood.

The CDR3 DNA is TGTGCCAGCAGCCCCACCCCCCCCGGACCGAGCAATCAGCCCCAGCATTTT. As protein: CASSPTPPGPSNQPQHF. This chain connects TRBV6-1 to TRBJ1-5; no reliable D call. V was shortened by 6 bases and J by 1 base, with 19 bases between the two germline ends. Germline loops: CDR1 MNHNS, CDR2 SASEGT. The CDR3 totals 17 residues.